A selection of T cell receptor beta chains follows, all from one sample in a study of cytomegalovirus exposure and HLA in healthy donors. Sequencing was performed with immunoSEQ multiplex PCR; in TCRdb, only in-frame clones are kept and a portion is missing. Counted here are about 130,000 clones, 84% occurring once; the ten biggest clones make up roughly 2.5%. Sequenced sample: PBMCs. The receptors were gathered from a man aged 50 or older in good health and CMV-seronegative. The CDR3 runs from the conserved cysteine through the conserved F or W. D genes are given only for firm matches. Expanded clones are given a class, and other clones once, few, many or no size at all.

J	V	D	length	size	DNA	CDR3
TRBJ2-5	TRBV6-5	TRBD1	15	.	TGTGCCAGCAGTTACACCGGGACAGGGAGAGAGACCCAGTACTTC	CASSYTGTGRETQYF
TRBJ2-3	TRBV10-1	.	15	.	TGCGCCAGCAGTGAGGAGGGGGTGCTGACAGATACGCAGTATTTT	CASSEEGVLTDTQYF
TRBJ2-7	TRBV25-1	TRBD1	14	.	TGTGCCAGCAGTGGACGGACAGGGACCTACGAGCAGTACTTC	CASSGRTGTYEQYF
TRBJ2-7	TRBV2	.	11	.	TGTGCCGGGGCTGAGAAATACGAGCAGTACTTC	CAGAEKYEQYF
TRBJ2-5	TRBV4-1	.	13	.	TGCGCCAGCAGCCAAGACCCAGAAGAGACCCAGTACTTC	CASSQDPEETQYF
TRBJ1-2	TRBV29-1	.	12	.	TGCAGCGTTCGGACAGTCGACTATGGCTACACCTTC	CSVRTVDYGYTF
TRBJ2-7	TRBV19	.	13	.	TGTGCCAGTAGGACCCGGGGGACGGGGGAGCAGTACTTC	CASRTRGTGEQYF
TRBJ2-7	TRBV27	.	14	.	TGTGCCAGCAGTCCCACAGCACAGGGTGGCGAGCAGTACTTC	CASSPTAQGGEQYF
TRBJ1-2	TRBV5-1	.	16	once	TGCGCCAGCAGCTTGGAAAAGCCAGGGGTTAACTATGGCTACACCTTC	CASSLEKPGVNYGYTF
TRBJ2-7	TRBV11-2	.	15	.	TGTGCCAGCAGCTTACCCTTCAGAGGGGGAAGCGAGCAGTACTTC	CASSLPFRGGSEQYF
TRBJ2-7	TRBV9	TRBD1	14	.	TGTGCCAGCAGCACAGGGGCTGAATCCTACGAGCAGTACTTC	CASSTGAESYEQYF
TRBJ2-7	TRBV27	.	14	.	TGTGCCAGCAGTTTCGGAGGCGGTTCCTACGAGCAGTACTTC	CASSFGGGSYEQYF
TRBJ2-7	TRBV30	TRBD1	14	.	TGTGCCTGGAGTGTTTGGGACAGGGGTTACGAGCAGTACTTC	CAWSVWDRGYEQYF
TRBJ1-2	TRBV5-1	.	14	.	TGCGCCAGCAGCTTGGAGGTGGGGGCCTATGGCTACACCTTC	CASSLEVGAYGYTF
TRBJ1-6	TRBV2	.	14	.	TGTGCCAGCAGGAGGGGGGGAGGTGGATCACCCCTCCACTTT	CASRRGGGGSPLHF
TRBJ2-2	TRBV7-3	.	12	.	TGTGCCAGCAGCTTATATCCCGGGGAGCTGTTTTTT	CASSLYPGELFF
TRBJ1-2	TRBV25-1	TRBD1	13	.	TGTGCCAGCAGGGGGGGACAGACCTTGGGCTACACCTTC	CASRGGQTLGYTF
TRBJ1-1	TRBV27	.	14	.	TGTGCCAGCTCCCCCGGGGGGGGAAACACTGAAGCTTTCTTT	CASSPGGGNTEAFF
TRBJ1-4	TRBV4-1	TRBD1	17	.	TGCGCCAGCAGCCAAGGAGTGGTACAGGGGGCTGGTGAAAAACTGTTTTTT	CASSQGVVQGAGEKLFF
TRBJ1-1	TRBV2	.	15	.	TGTGCCAGCAGTGAAGCCCGGACAGTGAACACTGAAGCTTTCTTT	CASSEARTVNTEAFF
TRBJ1-1	TRBV28	.	12	once	TGTGCCAGCAGTCCCAGGGCCACTGAAGCTTTCTTT	CASSPRATEAFF
TRBJ2-1	TRBV18	TRBD1	18	.	TGTGCCAGCTCACCATCCAGACAGGGCCCACGCTCCTACAATGAGCAGTTCTTC	CASSPSRQGPRSYNEQFF
TRBJ1-4	TRBV4-2	.	13	.	TGTGCCAGCAGCCCGAGCGGGGATGAAAAACTGTTTTTT	CASSPSGDEKLFF
TRBJ1-2	TRBV5-1	TRBD1	14	.	TGCGCCAGCAGCGGACAGGGGGGCGACTATGGCTACACCTTC	CASSGQGGDYGYTF